This TCR beta chain was obtained from a study of beta chain features in type 1 diabetes. Findings and limits, study-wide: Significant though moderate, a shortening of TCRB CDR3s appeared in all four CD4+ subsets of Type 1 diabetes patients.

On this clone itself: Antigen unknown.

Expressed TCRB transcripts got sequenced, as all isolated RNA was reverse transcribed. This table comes from immunoSEQ multiplex PCR, and its TCRdb copy is limited to in-frame clones, with some not included. The table records some 240,000 clones, 16% of them present only once. This TCR was recovered from a man aged 25-45 years with type 1 diabetes. The source material was naive CD4+ T cells from blood.

CDR3 region: CAWSVPASGNTIYF. The CDR3 DNA reads TGTGCCTGGAGTGTACCGGCCTCTGGAAACACCATATATTTT. The genes are TRBV30 and TRBJ1-3, with no clear D. The CDR3 has 14 residues. CDR1 is GTSNPN and CDR2 is SVGIG in the germline V gene (reference sequence). With 0 bases removed from V and 0 bases from J, the gap between germline ends came to 6 bases.